This TCR beta chain was identified during a study of beta chain features in type 1 diabetes. The wider study: Cell yields, gender and age were similar in healthy donors and patients. Findings and limits, study-wide: Among patients with Type 1 diabetes, TCRB CDR3s were moderately but significantly shorter in every one of the four CD4+ subsets. Patients and controls would be equally affected if PCR favored shorter templates.

A word on this clone: Its antigen is still unknown.

V lost 2 bases to trimming and J lost 2 bases, with 10 bases between them. Germline assignment: CDR1 SGDLS and CDR2 YYNGEE. CDR3 size: 15 residues. All of the isolated RNA was reverse transcribed, so expressed TCRB transcripts were sequenced. Around 3.9 million reads per sample were averaged for naive, central memory and regulatory samples. Libraries were prepared by immunoSEQ multiplex PCR; TCRdb keeps only in-frame clonotypes and omits some of them. The sample includes 330,000 or so clones, about 14% of them seen just once. The sequenced sample consisted of central memory CD4+ T cells from blood. The receptor was isolated from a man younger than 45 in good health. The gene calls are TRBV9 and TRBJ2-2; D perhaps matches TRBD2 (6 bases). This chain's CDR3 is CASSVEGTNTGELFF. The CDR3 region has the DNA TGTGCCAGCAGCGTGGAGGGTACTAACACCGGGGAGCTGTTTTTT.